The 25 T cell receptor beta chains presented below share a single source sample, sequenced in a study of Graves' ophthalmopathy and Graves' hyperthyroidism. RNA served as the template for amplifying TCR beta CDR3 regions. HTBI-primed first-round RT-PCR preceded second-round multiplex PCR. TCRdb independently ran MiXCR on the multiplex PCR reads; one entry per CDR3 protein. Of 1 million to 1.3 million distinct CDR3 sequences in the sample, about 36% were seen once. Sequenced sample: peripheral blood or thyroid tissue (not recorded which). All receptors derive from an adult man with Graves' hyperthyroidism.

At least ten counts were recorded for this clonotype. The CDR3 DNA reads TGTGCCAGCAGCCAAGCGGCGGGGGGGTACGAGCAGTACTTC. Protein product: CASSQAAGGYEQYF. The chain has TRBV14 and TRBJ2-7, with 9 nucleotides matching TRBD2. Looked up from germline, CDR1 is SGHDN and CDR2 is FVKESK. This CDR3 has 14 residues. V was pared by 1 base and J by 4 bases, with 2 bases of the junction left unmatched.

This clonotype occurred many times. This chain connects TRBV7-8 to TRBJ2-7, with D perhaps TRBD2 (7 bases). V lost 4 bases and J 5 bases, leaving 15 bases between the germline ends. The CDR3 is 14 residues long. CDR1 SGHVS and CDR2 FQNEAQ come from the germline V gene. The CDR3 loop is CASSSIAGANEQYF. CDR3 DNA: TGTGCCAGCAGCTCAATCGCGGGGGCCAACGAGCAGTACTTC.

The chain combines TRBV2 with TRBJ1-2; TRBD1 matches at 12 bases. CDR1 is SNHLY and CDR2 is FYNNEI in the germline V gene. The CDR3 runs 15 residues. The ends lost 5 bases at V and 8 bases at J; junction bases unmatched: 9. The CDR3 sequence is CASSFVGQGAEGYTF. The CDR3 DNA reads TGTGCCAGCAGTTTCGTGGGACAGGGGGCTGAAGGCTACACCTTC. Based on the CDR3 plus reference TRBV2 and TRBJ1-2, the full variable domain is EPEVTQTPSHQVTQMGQEVILRCVPISNHLYFYWYRQILGQKVEFLVSFYNNEISEKSEIFDDQFSVERPDGSNFTLKIRSTKLEDSAMYFCASSFVGQGAEGYTFGSGTRLTVV.

The CDR3 DNA follows: TGCGCCAGCAGCCAAGATTTCCCTCCAGGTTCCTACGAGCAGTACTTC. Encoded protein: CASSQDFPPGSYEQYF. The chain combines TRBV4-3 with TRBJ2-7; no clear D. CDR3 length equals 16 residues. V was cut by 0 bases and J by 1 base, with 13 bases left in between. Germline V gene sequence: CDR1 LGHNA, CDR2 YSLEER.

This clonotype was seen a handful of times. The chain couples TRBV4-1 to TRBJ1-4; D is unclear. Trimming took 5 bases from V and 6 from J, leaving 19 bases between them. The germline CDR1 and CDR2 sequences are MGHRA and YSYEKL. This CDR3 is 16 amino acids long. The CDR3 reads CASSGVGRPGDEKLFF. As DNA, the CDR3 is TGCGCCAGCAGCGGGGTCGGACGGCCCGGCGATGAAAAACTGTTTTTT.

The chain employs TRBV25-1 and TRBJ2-7; 15 bases match TRBD2. Trimming removed 5 bases from V and 6 bases from J; junction bases left unmatched: 5. Germline CDR1 reads MGHDK; CDR2 reads SYGVNS. CDR3 length equals 15 residues. The DNA of the CDR3 is TGTGCCAGCAGTCGACCGGGACTAGCGGGAGGCGAGCAGTACTTC. Translated, it gives CASSRPGLAGGEQYF.

This clonotype showed up many times. V is TRBV12-3 or TRBV12-4 and J is TRBJ1-5; unclear D gene. This CDR3 is 13 amino acids long. The V end lost 0 bases, the J end lost 9 bases, and 9 bases lay between the germline ends. CDR3 residues: CASSLALMRPQHF. In DNA form, the CDR3 reads TGTGCCAGCAGTTTAGCGCTTATGCGGCCCCAGCATTTT.

There are many counts of this clonotype. The J gene is TRBJ2-5, the V gene TRBV10-1, with 7 bases lining up with TRBD1. Trimming took 5 bases from V and 5 from J; bases not matched to a gene: 8. The CDR3 sequence is 14 residues long. Looked up from germline, CDR1 is WNHNN and CDR2 is SYGVQD (reference sequence). The CDR3 nucleotides are TGCGCCAGCAGTAAGGGACAGAGAGGGGAGACCCAGTACTTC. It is translated as CASSKGQRGETQYF.

This clonotype appeared a few times. J is TRBJ1-6 and V is TRBV6-5; the match to TRBD1 covers 11 bases. V dropped 2 bases and J dropped 8; count of bases not matched to a gene: 5. CDR1 and CDR2 from the germline V gene are MNHEY and SVGAGI. The CDR3 spans 16 residues. Here the CDR3 DNA reads TGTGCCAGCAGTTACAGGGCGGGACAGGGGGATTCACCCCTCCACTTT. Residues: CASSYRAGQGDSPLHF.

The chain employs TRBV4-2 and TRBJ1-5; D is unclear. The CDR3 covers 16 residues. Germline V gene data show CDR1 as LGHNA and CDR2 as YNFKEQ. V was pared by 0 bases and J by 0 bases, with 9 bases between. The CDR3, as DNA: TGTGCCAGCAGCCAAGAGGCTGCGAATAGCAATCAGCCCCAGCATTTT. This codes for CASSQEAANSNQPQHF.

This clonotype was seen ten or more times. The CDR3 region has the DNA TGTGCCAGCAGCTTAGGAAGCGGACTGGAAGCTTTCTTT. Amino acids: CASSLGSGLEAFF. The V and J genes are TRBV7-9 and TRBJ1-1; D is ambiguous. The CDR3 extends over 13 amino acids. Germline loops: CDR1 SEHNR, CDR2 FQNEAQ (reference sequence). V lost 1 base, J lost 8 bases, and 11 bases lay in between. Filled out from reference TRBV7-9 and TRBJ1-1, the complete variable domain reads DTGVSQNPRHKITKRGQNVTFRCDPISEHNRLYWYRQTLGQGPEFLTYFQNEAQLEKSRLLSDRFSAERPKGSFSTLEIQRTEQGDSAMYLCASSLGSGLEAFFGQGTRLTVV.

This clonotype appeared many times. The chain carries TRBV2 and TRBJ2-2; weak D call: TRBD1 (6 bases). Germline V gene lookup returns CDR1 SNHLY and CDR2 FYNNEI. This CDR3 is built from 17 residues. The V end was cut by 4 bases, the J end by 5 bases, with 20 bases between. DNA of the CDR3: TGTGCCAGCAGTGCGTGGGGAAGGACAGAAATAACCGGGGAGCTGTTTTTT. Residues: CASSAWGRTEITGELFF.

This clonotype has a handful of counts. A much larger clone is a single base away; this may be a read error. The rearrangement uses TRBV15 and TRBJ1-5; weak D call: TRBD1 (6 bases). V was trimmed by 0 bases and J by 3 bases, leaving 12 bases between them. This CDR3 has 16 residues. Germline CDR1 reads LNHNV; CDR2 reads YYDKDF (reference sequence). The CDR3: CATSRDNPGVNQPQHF. The DNA for the CDR3 is TGTGCCACCAGCAGAGACAACCCAGGGGTCAATCAGCCCCAGCATTTT.

The chain uses TRBV11-2 and TRBJ1-5; D ambiguous. V dropped 5 bases and J dropped 6 bases, with 11 bases sitting between them. The CDR3 extends over 13 amino acids. In germline, CDR1 is SGHAT, CDR2 FQNNGV. CDR3 DNA: TGTGCCAGCAGCCTCTACGGAGGTCAGCCCCAGCATTTT. Translating it yields CASSLYGGQPQHF.

This chain connects TRBV12-3 or TRBV12-4 to TRBJ1-5, with 10 nucleotides matching TRBD1. V trimming: 8 bases; J trimming: 9 bases; junction bases outside the gene matches: 13. CDR3 length: 15 amino acids. CDR3 nucleotides: TGTGCCAGCCAAAGGGACAGGGGACTAGAGCGGCCCCAGCATTTT. Translation gives CASQRDRGLERPQHF.

In this sample, this clonotype turned up many times. The chain joins TRBV7-2 to TRBJ1-3; TRBD1 is a possible D gene (5 bases). Germline V gives CDR1 SGHTA, CDR2 FQGNSA. This CDR3 is 17 amino acids long. The V end lost 1 base, the J end lost 1 base, and 14 bases lay between the germline ends. The CDR3 reads CASSLGRGPGSGNTIYF. The CDR3, as DNA: TGTGCCAGCAGCTTAGGCCGGGGACCAGGGTCTGGAAACACCATATATTTT.

This clonotype was found many times. This chain joins TRBV12-3 or TRBV12-4 and TRBJ1-1; D may be TRBD1 (6 bases). CDR3 length equals 13 residues. The germline V and J ends were trimmed by 2 bases and 4 bases, with 8 bases remaining between them. This chain's CDR3 is CASSLQGTTEAFF. CDR3 nucleotides: TGTGCCAGCAGTTTACAGGGGACCACTGAAGCTTTCTTT.

The V call is TRBV29-1, the J call TRBJ2-6; D is ambiguous. The V end lost 5 bases, the J end lost 6 bases, and 5 bases lay between the germline ends. CDR3 length: 11 amino acids. Germline V gene sequence: CDR1 SQVTM, CDR2 ANQGSEA. The CDR3 nucleotides are TGCAGCGTTAGCGCGGCCAACGTCCTGACTTTC. Translation: CSVSAANVLTF.

The chain links TRBV20-1 to TRBJ2-3; TRBD2 aligns across 11 bases. The CDR3 has 16 residues. J lost 0 bases, V lost 3 bases, and 5 bases had no gene match. Germline V lookup: CDR1 DFQATT, CDR2 SNEGSKA (reference sequence). DNA of the CDR3: TGCAGTGCTAGGGGACTAGCGGTACTTAGCACAGATACGCAGTATTTT. Protein product: CSARGLAVLSTDTQYF.

This chain uses TRBV30 with TRBJ1-3, with 7 bases matching TRBD1. V was pared by 4 bases and J by 0 bases, with 6 bases of the junction left unmatched. Germline CDR1 and CDR2: GTSNPN and SVGIG (reference sequence). This CDR3 is 15 amino acids long. This CDR3 is CAWMDRTFSGNTIYF. The CDR3 DNA is TGTGCCTGGATGGACAGGACCTTCTCTGGAAACACCATATATTTT.

This clonotype turned up a few times. The chain combines TRBV15 with TRBJ1-2; TRBD1 aligns across 9 bases. The CDR3 runs 15 residues. Per germline, CDR1 LNHNV and CDR2 YYDKDF (reference sequence). V shed 4 bases, J shed 6 bases, and the junction held 9 bases outside the gene matches. The CDR3 DNA reads as TGTGCCACCAGCAAAGACAGGGGGAGGGAGGATGGCTACACCTTC. This codes for CATSKDRGREDGYTF.

At least ten counts were recorded for this clonotype. This chain links TRBV7-8 with TRBJ2-7, with D unclear. CDR3 length: 12 amino acids. Germline V CDR1 and CDR2: SGHVS, FQNEAQ. V gave up 4 bases and J gave up 6 bases, with 10 bases separating them. CDR3 nucleotide sequence: TGTGCCAGCAGCTCGCGATGGGGCGAGCAGTACTTC. It yields the protein CASSSRWGEQYF.

This clonotype was recorded once. The chain uses TRBV19 and TRBJ2-2; D not resolved. V gave up 6 bases and J gave up 1 base, with 15 bases separating them. The CDR3 has 16 amino acids. Per germline, CDR1 LNHDA and CDR2 SQIVND (reference sequence). CDR3 region: CASSPVGGLNTGELFF. CDR3 coding DNA: TGTGCCAGTAGCCCCGTGGGCGGATTGAACACCGGGGAGCTGTTTTTT.

This clonotype was seen many times. This chain links TRBV7-6 with TRBJ2-5; 13 nucleotides line up with TRBD2. In germline, CDR1 is SGHVS, CDR2 FNYEAQ. V lost 4 bases, J lost 3 bases, and 11 bases stayed unmatched. This CDR3 spans 18 amino acids. The CDR3 DNA reads as TGTGCCAGCAGCTCCCAGATCGGAACTAGCGGGGGGGAAGAGACCCAGTACTTC. Protein product: CASSSQIGTSGGEETQYF.

This clonotype was detected a few times. The V gene is TRBV2, the J gene TRBJ2-2; D gene ambiguous. Germline V gene sequence: CDR1 SNHLY, CDR2 FYNNEI. V was clipped by 4 bases and J by 3 bases, with 12 bases between them. The CDR3 totals 15 residues. CDR3 sequence (DNA): TGTGCCAGCAGTGCCGATCAGACTGACACCGGGGAGCTGTTTTTT. Amino acids: CASSADQTDTGELFF.